This T cell receptor beta chain came from a study of T cells in localized non-small cell lung cancer. Note on this clone: Its specificity is not known.

Study-level points and caveats: Adjacent lung was found to contain a median approximately 60 of the top 100 tumor clones.

Data came from immunoSEQ multiplex PCR; TCRdb stores just in-frame clones and leaves some out. The table has approximately 26,000 clones, approximately 90% seen once. Sequenced material: peripheral blood, taken before any cancer treatment. The receptor was derived from a female donor at least 60 years old with stage II squamous cell lung carcinoma.

For the CDR3, the DNA is TGTGCCACCAAAGAAGGACAGGGCGGGGAAAAACTGTTTTTT. Translated: CATKEGQGGEKLFF. The chain is built from TRBV10-3 and TRBJ1-4, with TRBD1 identical over 8 bases. Germline V gene sequence: CDR1 ENHRY, CDR2 SYGVKD. The CDR3 has 14 amino acids. V was clipped by 10 bases and J by 8 bases; unmatched bases: 12.